This T cell receptor (beta chain) was sequenced for a study of a mutant IDH1 vaccine in newly diagnosed glioma. Turning to the study itself: Vaccination started 4-6 weeks after radiotherapy alone, or with temozolomide cycles. Radiotherapy, temozolomide, or both had been given previously, and both were given to most. General study results and limits: Immune responses induced by the vaccine were seen in 93.3% of patients, spanning multiple MHC alleles.

Time point in this sample: week 35, safety follow-up. The study gave 300 ug of mutant IDH1 20-mer peptide per vaccine dose, with topical imiquimod. The donor cohort comprised cases of new WHO grade 3 or 4 IDH1-mutant, ATRX-lost astrocytoma. The CDR3 has 15 residues. Germline V CDR1 and CDR2: SGHAT, FQNNGV. The V and J ends lost 3 bases and 4 bases, in that order; junction bases with no gene match: 8. Remarks on this clone: Its antigen is as yet unknown.

Some clones are missing from TCRdb's copy, which holds only in-frame ones; the method was immunoSEQ multiplex PCR. The table records approximately 31,000 clones, 80% of them present only once. This clonotype was obtained from a man aged 35-49 years with glioma. Some clones in this sample may be carry-over from other donors' samples. The sequenced sample was PBMCs, obtained from a glioma patient whose treatment included an IDH1 peptide vaccine. The chain combines TRBV11-2 with TRBJ2-7; 8 bases line up with TRBD1. This CDR3 reads CASSFDGQGHYEQYF. The CDR3 coding sequence is TGTGCCAGCAGCTTCGACGGACAGGGACATTACGAGCAGTACTTC.